What follows are 3 T cell receptor beta chains derived from one specimen sequenced in a study of T cells in Graves' hyperthyroidism and ophthalmopathy. TCR beta CDR3 region amplification was performed from RNA transcripts. The study used the HTBI primer set for a first-round RT-PCR of the TCR CDR3. TCRdb analysed the multiplex PCR reads with MiXCR anew, one entry per CDR3 protein. The table shows about 360,000 distinct CDR3 sequences, with under 15% occurring only once. Sequenced: blood. These receptors all stem from a woman between 18 and 29 years old with Graves' hyperthyroidism.

In this sample, this clonotype turned up many times. An end of the junction differs from the germline gene, which may be a read error. The CDR3 reads CSARDLRGKGLF. The CDR3 nucleotides read TGCAGTGCTAGAGATCTAAGGGGGAAAGGTCTCTTT. The chain has TRBV20-1 and TRBJ1-1; maybe TRBD1 (6 bases). Per the germline V gene, CDR1 is DFQATT and CDR2 is SNEGSKA (reference sequence). This CDR3 has 12 residues.

There are a few counts of this clonotype. The chain links TRBV20-1 to TRBJ2-4, with 11 bases that match TRBD2. The CDR3 is made up of 14 amino acids. V was clipped by 6 bases and J by 6 bases; unmatched bases: 7. Germline lookup yields CDR1 DFQATT and CDR2 SNEGSKA (reference sequence). CDR3 loop: CSARGTSGSNIQYF. CDR3 bases: TGCAGTGCCCGAGGGACTAGCGGTTCAAACATTCAGTACTTC.

The chain couples TRBV19 to TRBJ2-3, with D possibly matching TRBD2 (5 bases). V was trimmed by 7 bases and J by 6 bases, leaving 14 bases between them. CDR1 LNHDA and CDR2 SQIVND come from the germline V gene (reference sequence). The CDR3 contains 13 residues. In nucleotides, the CDR3 is TGTGCCAGTAATGGGTGGGGAGACGATACGCAGTATTTT. It is translated as CASNGWGDDTQYF.